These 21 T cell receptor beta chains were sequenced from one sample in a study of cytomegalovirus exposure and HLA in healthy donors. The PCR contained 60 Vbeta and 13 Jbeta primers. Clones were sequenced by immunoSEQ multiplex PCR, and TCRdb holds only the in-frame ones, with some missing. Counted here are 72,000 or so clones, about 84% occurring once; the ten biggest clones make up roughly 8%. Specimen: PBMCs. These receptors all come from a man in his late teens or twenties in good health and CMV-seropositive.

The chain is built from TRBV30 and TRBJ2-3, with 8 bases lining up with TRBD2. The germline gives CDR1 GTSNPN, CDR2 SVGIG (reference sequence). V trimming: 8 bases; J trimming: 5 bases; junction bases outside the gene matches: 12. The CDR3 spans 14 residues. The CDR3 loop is CALGSGGPVDTQYF. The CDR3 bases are TGTGCCCTGGGTTCGGGAGGGCCAGTAGATACGCAGTATTTT.

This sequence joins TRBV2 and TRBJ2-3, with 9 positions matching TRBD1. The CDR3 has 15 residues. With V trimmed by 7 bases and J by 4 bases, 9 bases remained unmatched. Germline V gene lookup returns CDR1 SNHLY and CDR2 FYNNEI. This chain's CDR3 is CASKLRDRDADTQYF. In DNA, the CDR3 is TGTGCCAGCAAACTACGGGACAGGGATGCAGATACGCAGTATTTT.

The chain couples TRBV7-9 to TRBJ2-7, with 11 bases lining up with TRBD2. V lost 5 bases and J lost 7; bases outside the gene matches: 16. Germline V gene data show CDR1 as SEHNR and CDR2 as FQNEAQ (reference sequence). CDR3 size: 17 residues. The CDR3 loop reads CASSAGTSGPRAGEQYF. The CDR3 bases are TGTGCCAGCAGCGCCGGGACTAGCGGCCCCAGGGCGGGAGAGCAGTACTTC. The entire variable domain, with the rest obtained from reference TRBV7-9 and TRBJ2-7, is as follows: DTGVSQNPRHKITKRGQNVTFRCDPISEHNRLYWYRQTLGQGPEFLTYFQNEAQLEKSRLLSDRFSAERPKGSFSTLEIQRTEQGDSAMYLCASSAGTSGPRAGEQYFGPGTRLTVT.

CDR3 bases: TGTGCCAGCAGCGTCCGAGCGGATCACACAGATACGCAGTATTTT. This sequence encodes CASSVRADHTDTQYF. The V gene is TRBV9, the J gene TRBJ2-3; TRBD2 might be the D (5 bases). V was trimmed by 2 bases and J by 2 bases, leaving 12 bases between them. The germline CDR1 and CDR2 sequences are SGDLS and YYNGEE. The CDR3 contains 15 residues.

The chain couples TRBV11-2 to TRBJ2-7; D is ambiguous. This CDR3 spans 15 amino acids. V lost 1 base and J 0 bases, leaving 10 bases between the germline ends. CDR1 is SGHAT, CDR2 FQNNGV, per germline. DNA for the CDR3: TGTGCCAGCAGCTTAGTCCGGTCATCCTCCTACGAGCAGTACTTC. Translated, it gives CASSLVRSSSYEQYF.

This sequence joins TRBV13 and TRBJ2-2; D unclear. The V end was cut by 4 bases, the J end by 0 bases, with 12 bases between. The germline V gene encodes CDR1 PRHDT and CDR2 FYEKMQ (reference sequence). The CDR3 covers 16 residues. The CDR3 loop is CASSSYHGPNTGELFF. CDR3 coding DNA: TGTGCCAGCAGCTCTTACCATGGCCCGAACACCGGGGAGCTGTTTTTT.

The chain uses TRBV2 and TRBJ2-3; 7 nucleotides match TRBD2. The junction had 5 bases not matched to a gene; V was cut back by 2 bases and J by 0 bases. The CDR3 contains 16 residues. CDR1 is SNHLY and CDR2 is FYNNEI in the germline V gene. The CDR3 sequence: CASSERSGVSTDTQYF. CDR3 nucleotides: TGTGCCAGCAGTGAAAGAAGCGGGGTGAGCACAGATACGCAGTATTTT.

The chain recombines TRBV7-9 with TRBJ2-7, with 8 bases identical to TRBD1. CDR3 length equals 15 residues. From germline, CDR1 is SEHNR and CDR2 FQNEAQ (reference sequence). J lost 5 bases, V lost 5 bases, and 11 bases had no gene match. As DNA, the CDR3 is TGTGCCAGCAGCGACACCGGACAGGGCACTGACGAGCAGTACTTC. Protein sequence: CASSDTGQGTDEQYF. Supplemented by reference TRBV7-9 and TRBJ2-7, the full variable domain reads DTGVSQNPRHKITKRGQNVTFRCDPISEHNRLYWYRQTLGQGPEFLTYFQNEAQLEKSRLLSDRFSAERPKGSFSTLEIQRTEQGDSAMYLCASSDTGQGTDEQYFGPGTRLTVT.

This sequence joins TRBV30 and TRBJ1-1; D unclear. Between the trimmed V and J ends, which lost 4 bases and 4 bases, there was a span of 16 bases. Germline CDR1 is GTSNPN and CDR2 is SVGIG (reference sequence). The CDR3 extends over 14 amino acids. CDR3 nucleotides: TGTGCCTGGATTCAAGCGGACCTGAGCACTGAAGCTTTCTTT. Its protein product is CAWIQADLSTEAFF. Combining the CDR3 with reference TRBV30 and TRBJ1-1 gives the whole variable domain SQTIHQWPATLVQPVGSPLSLECTVEGTSNPNLYWYRQAAGRGLQLLFYSVGIGQISSEVPQNLSASRPQDRQFILSSKKLLLSDSGFYLCAWIQADLSTEAFFGQGTRLTVV.

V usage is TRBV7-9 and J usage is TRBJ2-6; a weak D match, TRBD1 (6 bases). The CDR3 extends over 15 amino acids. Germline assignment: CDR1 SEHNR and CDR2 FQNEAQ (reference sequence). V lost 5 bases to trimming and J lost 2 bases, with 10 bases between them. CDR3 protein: CASSHPGAGANVLTF. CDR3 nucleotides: TGTGCCAGCAGCCACCCAGGGGCTGGGGCCAACGTCCTGACTTTC.

The CDR3 is CASSFEGRNTEAFF. The CDR3 DNA is TGTGCCAGCAGCTTTGAGGGCAGAAACACTGAAGCTTTCTTT. This chain connects TRBV2 to TRBJ1-1; the D is unclear. Trimming took 6 bases from V and 2 from J, leaving 13 bases between them. Germline loops: CDR1 SNHLY, CDR2 FYNNEI. CDR3 size: 14 residues.

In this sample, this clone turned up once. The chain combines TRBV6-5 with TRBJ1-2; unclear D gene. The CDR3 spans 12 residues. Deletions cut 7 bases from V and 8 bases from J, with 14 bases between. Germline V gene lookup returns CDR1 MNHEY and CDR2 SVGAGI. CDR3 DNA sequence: TGTGCCAGCAAGGGCGGAGCGGGCGGCTACACCTTC. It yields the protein CASKGGAGGYTF.

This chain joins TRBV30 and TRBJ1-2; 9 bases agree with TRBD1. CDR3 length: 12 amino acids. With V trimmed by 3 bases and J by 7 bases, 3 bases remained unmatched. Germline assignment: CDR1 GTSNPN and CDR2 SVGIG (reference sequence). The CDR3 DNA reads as TGTGCCTGGAGGGGACAGGGTTCTGGCTACACCTTC. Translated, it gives CAWRGQGSGYTF.

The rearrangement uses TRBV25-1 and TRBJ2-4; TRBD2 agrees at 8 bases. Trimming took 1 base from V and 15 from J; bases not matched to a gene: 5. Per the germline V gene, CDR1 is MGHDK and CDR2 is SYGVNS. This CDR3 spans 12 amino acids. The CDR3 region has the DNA TGTGCCAGCAGTGAATTCGGGGGGGCTTTGTACTTC. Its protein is CASSEFGGALYF.

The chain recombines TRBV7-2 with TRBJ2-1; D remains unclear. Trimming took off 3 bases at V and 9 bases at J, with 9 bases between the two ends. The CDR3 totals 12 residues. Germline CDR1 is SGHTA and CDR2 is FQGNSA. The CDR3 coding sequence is TGTGCCAGCAGCTTCCTTACCGGTGAGCAGTTCTTC. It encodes CASSFLTGEQFF.

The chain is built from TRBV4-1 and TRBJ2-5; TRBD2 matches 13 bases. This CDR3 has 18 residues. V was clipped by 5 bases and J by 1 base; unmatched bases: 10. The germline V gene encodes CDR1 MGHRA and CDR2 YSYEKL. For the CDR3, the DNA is TGCGCCAGCAGCTCCGGGACTAGCGGGAATCCCCCCCAAGAGACCCAGTACTTC. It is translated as CASSSGTSGNPPQETQYF.

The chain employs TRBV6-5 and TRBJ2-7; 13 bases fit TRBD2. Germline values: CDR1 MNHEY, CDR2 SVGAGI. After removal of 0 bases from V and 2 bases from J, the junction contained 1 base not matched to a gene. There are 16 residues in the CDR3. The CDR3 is CASSYSGLAGTYEQYF. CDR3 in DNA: TGTGCCAGCAGTTACTCGGGACTAGCGGGAACCTACGAGCAGTACTTC.

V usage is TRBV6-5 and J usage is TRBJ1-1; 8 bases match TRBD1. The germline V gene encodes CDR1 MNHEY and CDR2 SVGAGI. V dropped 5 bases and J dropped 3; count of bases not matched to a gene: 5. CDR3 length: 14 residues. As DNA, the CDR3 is TGTGCCAGCAGTCCCCGACAGGGGTACACTGAAGCTTTCTTT. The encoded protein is CASSPRQGYTEAFF.

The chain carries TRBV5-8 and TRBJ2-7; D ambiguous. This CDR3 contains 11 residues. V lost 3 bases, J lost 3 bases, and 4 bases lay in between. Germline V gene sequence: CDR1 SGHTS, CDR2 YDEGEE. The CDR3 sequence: CASSSYYEQYF. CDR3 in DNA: TGTGCCAGCAGCTCCTACTACGAGCAGTACTTC.

CDR3 nucleotide sequence: TGTGCCAGCAGCGCCACAGGGTTTGTGAATCAGCCCCAGCATTTT. It specifies CASSATGFVNQPQHF. This chain joins TRBV9 and TRBJ1-5; weak D call: TRBD1 (6 bases). Germline V gives CDR1 SGDLS, CDR2 YYNGEE. The CDR3 runs to 15 residues. V lost 3 bases and J 4 bases, leaving 14 bases between the germline ends.

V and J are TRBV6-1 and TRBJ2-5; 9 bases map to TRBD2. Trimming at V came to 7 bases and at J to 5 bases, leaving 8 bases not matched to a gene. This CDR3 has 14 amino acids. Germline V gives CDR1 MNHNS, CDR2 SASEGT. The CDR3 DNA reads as TGTGCCAGCATTGATCTAGCGGGATTTGAGACCCAGTACTTC. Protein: CASIDLAGFETQYF.